Here is one T cell receptor (beta chain) with its context. Assay: immunoSEQ multiplex PCR; the TCRdb copy retains only in-frame clones and omits some. The sample includes about 23,000 clones, about 93% of them seen just once. These data are taken from a study of PD-L1 blockade in urothelial cancer. About the research overall: Dosed intravenously at 1,200 mg every 3 weeks, atezolizumab was initiated by patients around 2014.

With 4 bases removed from V and 6 bases from J, the gap between germline ends came to 12 bases. The CDR3 extends over 14 amino acids. From germline, CDR1 is SNHLY and CDR2 FYNNEI. Time point denoted: peripheral blood 6 weeks after treatment start. The cohort comprised individuals with locally advanced or metastatic urothelial carcinoma. The specimen comprised PBMCs, sampled around atezolizumab (anti-PD-L1) treatment. This sequence joins TRBV2 and TRBJ2-2, with a tentative D call TRBD1 (6 bases). The clonotype was recovered from a woman aged 55-69 years with urothelial cancer. CDR3 loop: CASSVTGSPGELFF. The CDR3 DNA reads TGTGCCAGCAGTGTCACAGGGTCGCCCGGGGAGCTGTTTTTT.